Listed below are T cell receptor beta chains from one sample, sequenced in a study of post-analysis software for immune sequencing data. TCRdb independently ran MiXCR on the PCR reads; one entry per CDR3 protein. Found here are about 210,000 distinct CDR3 sequences, 25% to 35% of them singletons; the top ten hold roughly 3.5%. Input material: blood. The receptors stem from a girl under 18 with multiple sclerosis. CDR3s include the opening cysteine and the closing phenylalanine or tryptophan. A D gene is named only where the DNA matches it firmly. Clone size is shown for a subset of rows, as once, few, many or a class of expanded clone.

J,D,size,V,CDR3,DNA
TRBJ1-1,-,-,TRBV7-3,CASSLTGRNTEAFF,TGTGCCAGCAGCTTAACGGGCCGGAACACTGAAGCTTTCTTT
TRBJ1-4,-,-,TRBV5-1,CAGSLGGGPPIATNEKLFF,TGCGCCGGCAGCTTGGGGGGGGGCCCACCCATTGCAACTAATGAAAAACTGTTTTTT
TRBJ2-7,TRBD1,many,TRBV5-1,CASSLEVTGSYEQYF,TGCGCCAGCAGCTTGGAAGTGACAGGGAGTTACGAGCAGTACTTC
TRBJ2-1,TRBD1,-,TRBV5-1,CASSLGTGNCDEQFF,TGCGCCAGCAGCTTAGGGACAGGAAACTGCGATGAGCAGTTCTTC
TRBJ2-3,TRBD2,many,TRBV5-1,CASSPGLAGAADTQYF,TGCGCCAGCAGCCCGGGACTAGCGGGAGCCGCAGATACGCAGTATTTT
TRBJ1-1,TRBD1,few,TRBV4-1,CASSREAGSARGRRSFF,TGCGCCAGCAGCCGGGAAGCGGGGTCTGCCAGGGGGCGCAGATCTTTCTTT
TRBJ2-4,-,many,TRBV3-1,CASSQDLAGRRRIQYF,TGTGCCAGCAGCCAAGATCTGGCGGGACGGAGGCGCATTCAGTACTTC
TRBJ2-4,-,many,TRBV2,CASGSSLAKNIQYF,TGTGCCAGCGGGTCGAGTTTAGCCAAAAACATTCAGTACTTC
TRBJ2-5,TRBD1,few,TRBV5-1,CASSLGIGQGSQETQYF,TGCGCCAGCAGCTTGGGGATCGGACAGGGATCCCAAGAGACCCAGTACTTC
TRBJ2-3,-,once,TRBV5-1,CASSLALGPTDTQYF,TGCGCCAGCAGCTTGGCCCTAGGCCCGACAGATACGCAGTATTTT
TRBJ2-5,TRBD1,-,TRBV11-2,CVSSPRRDRGPETQYF,TGTGTCAGCAGCCCGAGGAGGGACAGGGGGCCGGAGACCCAGTACTTC
TRBJ2-1,TRBD2,-,TRBV20-1,CSAIYRLAGNEQFF,TGCAGTGCAATTTACAGACTAGCGGGCAATGAGCAGTTCTTC
TRBJ2-2,TRBD2,once,TRBV30,CAWRTSGNTGELFF,TGTGCCTGGCGGACTAGCGGAAACACCGGGGAGCTGTTTTTT
TRBJ2-1,-,many,TRBV6-1,CASEQGIYNEQFF,TGTGCCAGCGAACAGGGAATCTACAATGAGCAGTTCTTC
TRBJ1-2,TRBD1,many,TRBV5-1,CASSFRTGGQDGYTF,TGCGCCAGCAGCTTCCGGACAGGGGGCCAGGATGGCTACACCTTC
TRBJ2-3,TRBD2,many,TRBV10-3,CAISESTGTSGETDTQYF,TGTGCCATCAGTGAGTCGACCGGGACTAGCGGGGAAACAGATACGCAGTATTTT
TRBJ2-5,TRBD2,few,TRBV5-1,CASCRSGSLVGEQYF,TGCGCCAGCTGCCGAAGCGGGAGCCTGGTGGGGGAGCAGTACTTC
TRBJ2-7,-,many,TRBV7-9,CASSQGLSEQYF,TGTGCCAGCAGCCAGGGACTCTCCGAGCAGTACTTC
TRBJ2-1,TRBD2,few,TRBV11-2,CASSSPSGVYNEQFF,TGTGCCAGCAGCTCTCCTAGCGGGGTTTACAATGAGCAGTTCTTC
TRBJ2-7,TRBD1,-,TRBV5-1,CASSRGDREESYEQYF,TGCGCCAGCAGCCGGGGGGACAGGGAGGAGTCCTACGAGCAGTACTTC
TRBJ2-3,TRBD2,many,TRBV28,CASSLRTSGRGTDTQYF,TGTGCCAGCAGTTTAAGGACTAGCGGGAGGGGTACAGATACGCAGTATTTT
TRBJ2-5,TRBD2,many,TRBV5-4,CASSSRLAGEYETQYF,TGTGCCAGCAGCTCCAGACTAGCGGGAGAATACGAGACCCAGTACTTC
TRBJ2-3,-,few,TRBV5-1,CASSLEAVGSDTQYF,TGCGCCAGCAGCCTGGAGGCAGTCGGGTCAGATACGCAGTATTTT
TRBJ2-1,-,-,TRBV14,CASSQGETGKRWNEQFF,TGTGCCAGCAGCCAAGGCGAAACGGGCAAGAGGTGGAATGAGCAGTTCTTC
TRBJ2-7,TRBD2,-,TRBV28,CASRRGLAGSYEQYF,TGTGCCAGCAGGAGAGGACTAGCGGGAAGCTACGAGCAGTACTTC
TRBJ2-5,TRBD1,-,TRBV7-3,CASSLWAGGTETQYF,TGTGCCAGCAGCTTATGGGCAGGGGGCACGGAGACCCAGTACTTC
TRBJ2-7,TRBD1,-,TRBV6-2/TRBV6-3,CASRWDRVYEQYF,TGTGCCAGCAGGTGGGACAGGGTCTACGAGCAGTACTTC
TRBJ2-5,TRBD1,many,TRBV20-1,CSARGTGKGETQYF,TGCAGTGCTAGAGGGACAGGGAAAGGAGAGACCCAGTACTTC
TRBJ2-7,-,many,TRBV7-9,CASSHRSDYEQYF,TGTGCCAGCAGCCATCGGTCGGACTACGAGCAGTACTTC
TRBJ1-4,-,few,TRBV20-1,CSAREGVNRLFF,TGCAGTGCTAGAGAGGGCGTCAATCGCTTGTTTTTT
TRBJ2-1,TRBD1,few,TRBV2,CASRVAQGKNEQFF,TGTGCCAGCAGGGTCGCACAGGGGAAAAATGAGCAGTTCTTC
TRBJ2-5,-,many,TRBV28,CASSRQGLAQETQYF,TGTGCCAGCAGCCGCCAAGGTTTAGCTCAAGAGACCCAGTACTTC
TRBJ1-6,-,-,TRBV20-1,CSASKLQGTSPLHF,TGCAGTGCTAGTAAATTGCAGGGTACTTCACCCCTCCACTTT
TRBJ1-4,-,-,TRBV5-1,CASSLVGSHATNEKLFF,TGCGCCAGCAGCTTGGTCGGCAGCCATGCAACTAATGAAAAACTGTTTTTT
TRBJ2-5,-,many,TRBV24-1,CATSDRDQETQYF,TGTGCCACCAGCGACCGGGACCAAGAGACCCAGTACTTC
TRBJ2-7,-,-,TRBV7-9,CASSPRGSPYEQYF,TGTGCCAGCAGCCCCAGGGGTTCCCCCTACGAGCAGTACTTC
TRBJ2-2,-,-,TRBV9,CASSVVAGRTGERFF,TGTGCCAGCAGCGTAGTGGCGGGAAGGACCGGGGAGCGGTTTTTT
TRBJ1-1,-,many,TRBV4-1,CASSAKTGQNEAFF,TGCGCCAGCAGCGCCAAGACAGGTCAGAATGAAGCTTTCTTT
TRBJ2-3,TRBD2,many,TRBV29-1,CSVGLAGGTDTQYF,TGCAGCGTTGGTCTAGCGGGAGGGACAGATACGCAGTATTTT
TRBJ1-5,TRBD1,few,TRBV28,CASSSGPTGGDQPQHF,TGTGCCAGCAGTTCAGGGCCTACAGGGGGGGATCAGCCCCAGCATTTT
TRBJ2-1,-,few,TRBV2,CASNTDGNEQFF,TGTGCCAGCAATACAGACGGCAATGAGCAGTTCTTC
TRBJ2-5,TRBD2,many,TRBV29-1,CSVDGTSGQETQYF,TGCAGCGTTGATGGGACTAGCGGACAAGAGACCCAGTACTTC
TRBJ2-7,-,few,TRBV4-1,CASSQDLRPAYEQYF,TGCGCCAGCAGCCAAGATCTTAGGCCTGCCTACGAGCAGTACTTC
TRBJ2-7,TRBD2,many,TRBV5-1,CASSPGGGITTEQYF,TGCGCCAGCAGCCCTGGCGGGGGAATTACGACGGAGCAGTACTTC
TRBJ1-2,-,-,TRBV5-1,CASSQDSIYGYTF,TGCGCCAGCAGCCAGGACAGTATCTATGGCTACACCTTC
TRBJ2-7,-,-,TRBV7-9,CASSLSGPCEQYF,TGTGCCAGCAGCCTGAGCGGTCCCTGCGAGCAGTACTTC
TRBJ1-5,-,few,TRBV20-1,CSARDLSSENQPQHF,TGCAGTGCTAGAGATTTGTCCAGTGAGAATCAGCCCCAGCATTTT
TRBJ2-7,-,many,TRBV6-6,CASTKGTEQYF,TGTGCCAGCACCAAGGGGACCGAGCAGTACTTC
TRBJ2-7,TRBD2,many,TRBV27,CASSSWAGGNYEQYF,TGTGCCAGCAGTTCTTGGGCGGGGGGCAACTACGAGCAGTACTTC
TRBJ1-2,TRBD1,many,TRBV28,CASSLGQQLYGYTF,TGTGCCAGCAGTTTGGGACAGCAGCTCTATGGCTACACCTTC
TRBJ2-1,-,many,TRBV29-1,CSVERSGIEQFF,TGCAGCGTTGAAAGATCTGGCATTGAGCAGTTCTTC
TRBJ2-1,TRBD2,-,TRBV28,CASSTLTSRPSYNEQFF,TGTGCCAGCAGTACCCTGACTAGCCGCCCCTCCTACAATGAGCAGTTCTTC
TRBJ1-1,TRBD1,-,TRBV7-6,CASSLDPQGAGNTEAFF,TGTGCCAGCAGCCTCGACCCACAGGGGGCGGGGAACACTGAAGCTTTCTTT
TRBJ1-2,TRBD1,few,TRBV20-1,CQGGSYGYTF,TGCCAGGGGGGGAGCTATGGCTACACCTTC
TRBJ2-1,-,medium-sized,TRBV20-1,CSAPTVPSYNEQFF,TGCAGTGCACCGACAGTCCCCTCCTACAATGAGCAGTTCTTC
TRBJ1-5,-,many,TRBV12-3/TRBV12-4,CASSSPGDRNQPQHF,TGTGCCAGCAGCTCCCCAGGGGACCGCAATCAGCCCCAGCATTTT
TRBJ2-5,-,-,TRBV28,CASSLEGDRETQYF,TGTGCCAGCAGTTTGGAAGGGGACCGAGAGACCCAGTACTTC
TRBJ2-3,-,few,TRBV20-1,CSAEGLSGDTQYF,TGCAGTGCCGAGGGACTCTCGGGAGATACGCAGTATTTT
TRBJ2-7,TRBD2,-,TRBV20-1,CSAKLAFNSYEQYF,TGCAGTGCTAAACTAGCGTTTAACTCCTACGAGCAGTACTTC